This TCR beta chain stems from a study of technical replicates of blood from a few donors. Measured with immunoSEQ multiplex PCR; TCRdb has only the in-frame clones, and not every one. The sample lists some 62,000 clones; approximately 87% were seen once. The CDR3 loop spans 14 amino acids. The chain links TRBV21-1 to TRBJ1-2; the D segment call TRBD1 is taken from the table without a DNA check. TRBV21-1 is termed a pseudogene. What was sequenced was PBMCs. The TCR comes from a human donor in good health. Some clones in this sample may be carry-over from other donors' samples. The CDR3 loop reads CASSGGQGALGYTF. For the CDR3, the DNA is TGTGCCAGCAGCGGCGGACAGGGGGCGTTGGGCTACACCTTC.